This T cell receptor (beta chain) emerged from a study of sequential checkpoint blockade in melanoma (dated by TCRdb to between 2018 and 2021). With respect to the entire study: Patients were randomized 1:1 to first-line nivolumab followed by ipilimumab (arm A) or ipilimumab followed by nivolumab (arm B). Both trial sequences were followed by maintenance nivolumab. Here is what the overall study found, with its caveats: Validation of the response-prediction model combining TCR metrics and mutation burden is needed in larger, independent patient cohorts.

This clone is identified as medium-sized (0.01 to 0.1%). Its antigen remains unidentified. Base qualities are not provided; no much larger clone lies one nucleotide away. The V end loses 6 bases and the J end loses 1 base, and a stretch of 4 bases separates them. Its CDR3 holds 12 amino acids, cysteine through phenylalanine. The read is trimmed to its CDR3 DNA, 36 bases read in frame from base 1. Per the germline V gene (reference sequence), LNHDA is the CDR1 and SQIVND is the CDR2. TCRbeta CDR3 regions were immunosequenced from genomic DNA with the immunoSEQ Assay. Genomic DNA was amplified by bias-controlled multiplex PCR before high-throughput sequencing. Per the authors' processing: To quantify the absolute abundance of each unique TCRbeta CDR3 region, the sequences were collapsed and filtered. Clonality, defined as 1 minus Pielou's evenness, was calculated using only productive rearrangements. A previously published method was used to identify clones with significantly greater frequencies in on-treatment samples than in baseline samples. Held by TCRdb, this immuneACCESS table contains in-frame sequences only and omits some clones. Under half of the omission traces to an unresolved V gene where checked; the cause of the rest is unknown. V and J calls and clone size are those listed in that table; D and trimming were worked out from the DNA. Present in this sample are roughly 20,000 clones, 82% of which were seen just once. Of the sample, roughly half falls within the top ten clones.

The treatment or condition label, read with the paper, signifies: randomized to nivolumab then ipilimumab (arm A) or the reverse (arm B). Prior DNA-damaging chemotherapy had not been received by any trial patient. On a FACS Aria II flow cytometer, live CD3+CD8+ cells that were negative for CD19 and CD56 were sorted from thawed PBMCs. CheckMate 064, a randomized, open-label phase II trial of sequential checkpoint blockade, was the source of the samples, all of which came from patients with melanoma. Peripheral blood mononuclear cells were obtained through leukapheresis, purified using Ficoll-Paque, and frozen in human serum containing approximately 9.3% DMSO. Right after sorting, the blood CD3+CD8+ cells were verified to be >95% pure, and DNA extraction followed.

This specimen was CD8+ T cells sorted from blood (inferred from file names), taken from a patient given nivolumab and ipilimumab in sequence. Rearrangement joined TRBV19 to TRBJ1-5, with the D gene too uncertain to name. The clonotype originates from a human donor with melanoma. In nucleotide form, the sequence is TGTGCCAGTAGCTTCAGCAATCAGCCCCAGCATTTT. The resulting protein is CASSFSNQPQHF.